The 18 T cell receptor beta chains in this list originate from one sample, sequenced in a study of shared clonotypes between healthy human individuals. Measured with immunoSEQ multiplex PCR; TCRdb has only the in-frame clones, and not every one. This table holds about 530,000 clones, 60% to 80% found once. Sample: PBMCs. The receptors stem from a woman in her thirties or forties in good health. Some clones in this sample may be carry-over from other donors' samples.

The chain recombines TRBV30 with TRBJ2-2; unclear D gene. V lost 0 bases to trimming and J lost 4 bases, with 9 bases between them. Germline V CDR1 and CDR2: GTSNPN, SVGIG (reference sequence). This CDR3 is 14 amino acids long. CDR3 protein: CAWSVLMITGELFF. CDR3 nucleotide sequence: TGTGCCTGGAGTGTCCTAATGATCACCGGGGAGCTGTTTTTT.

The V gene is TRBV7-8, the J gene TRBJ2-3; D ambiguous. Trimming removed 5 bases from V and 1 base from J, with 10 bases in between. The CDR3 is made up of 14 amino acids. Germline V gene sequence: CDR1 SGHVS, CDR2 FQNEAQ. The CDR3 reads CASSAGRRTDTQYF. The CDR3 DNA sequence: TGTGCCAGCAGCGCAGGACGACGCACAGATACGCAGTATTTT. Using reference TRBV7-8 and TRBJ2-3 for the parts outside the CDR3, the full variable domain is GAGVSQSPRYKVAKRGQDVALRCDPISGHVSLFWYQQALGQGPEFLTYFQNEAQLDKSGLPSDRFFAERPEGSVSTLKIQRTQQEDSAVYLCASSAGRRTDTQYFGPGTRLTVL.

Worth noting for this clone: Other DNA sequences of this sample code for an identical CDR3. The chain links TRBV5-6 to TRBJ1-3; D remains unclear. Germline CDR1 reads SGHDT; CDR2 reads YYEEEE. CDR3 size: 14 residues. Trimming cost V 4 bases and J 5 bases, with 13 bases left between them. For the CDR3, the DNA is TGTGCCAGCAGCCCCGTCCACAGTCGAAACACCATATATTTT. Amino acid sequence: CASSPVHSRNTIYF. Full variable domain (rest looked up from reference TRBV5-6 and TRBJ1-3): DAGVTQSPTHLIKTRGQQVTLRCSPKSGHDTVSWYQQALGQGPQFIFQYYEEEERQRGNFPDRFSGHQFPNYSSELNVNALLLGDSALYLCASSPVHSRNTIYFGEGSWLTVV.

This clone has a single count. As DNA, the CDR3 is TGTGCCAGCAGCCTTCCATCTGCCAGGCTGGATGAGCAGTTCTTC. This gives the protein CASSLPSARLDEQFF. V is TRBV9 and J is TRBJ2-1; no clear D. Germline CDR1 is SGDLS and CDR2 is YYNGEE. CDR3 size: 15 residues. Deletions cut 4 bases from V and 8 bases from J, with 19 bases between.

The rearrangement joins TRBV29-1 to TRBJ2-1, with TRBD2 matching 12 bases. The V gene's germline CDR1 is SQVTM and CDR2 ANQGSEA. The CDR3 is 15 amino acids. J lost 8 bases, V lost 6 bases, and 11 bases had no gene match. In nucleotides, the CDR3 is TGCAGCGTCGCCCTAGCGGGAGGGCCTTTGGATGAGCAGTTCTTC. Protein: CSVALAGGPLDEQFF.

V and J are TRBV5-4 and TRBJ2-6; unclear D gene. Germline V gene data show CDR1 as SGHNT and CDR2 as YYREEE (reference sequence). The length of the CDR3 is 16 residues. With 4 bases removed from V and 0 bases from J, the gap between germline ends came to 11 bases. CDR3 amino acids: CASSAPQSSGANVLTF. The CDR3 coding sequence is TGTGCCAGCAGCGCCCCACAGAGCTCTGGGGCCAACGTCCTGACTTTC.

Regarding this clone: Other DNA sequences in this sample translate to the same CDR3. The gene calls are TRBV29-1 and TRBJ2-5; D possibly corresponds to TRBD1 (5 bases). CDR3 length: 12 residues. Germline V gives CDR1 SQVTM, CDR2 ANQGSEA. Trimming took off 4 bases at V and 2 bases at J, with 8 bases between the two ends. The CDR3 protein is CSVADSQETQYF. DNA of the CDR3: TGCAGCGTTGCCGACAGTCAAGAGACCCAGTACTTC.

This sequence joins TRBV19 and TRBJ2-7; 8 nucleotides line up with TRBD2. The length of the CDR3 is 15 residues. CDR1 is LNHDA and CDR2 is SQIVND in the germline V gene (reference sequence). V trimming: 4 bases; J trimming: 0 bases; junction bases outside the gene matches: 5. In DNA form, the CDR3 reads TGTGCCAGTAGTAGCACTAGCGGAAGCTCCTACGAGCAGTACTTC. This translates into CASSSTSGSSYEQYF.

By share, this clone counts as medium-sized. The chain is built from TRBV12-2 and TRBJ2-1; TRBD2, the D gene given by the table, was not confirmed from the DNA. TRBV12-2 is an annotated pseudogene. The CDR3 has 15 residues. The CDR3 DNA reads as TGTGCAAGTCTCGCTAGCCCCCAAACTTACAATGAGCAGTTCTTC. Protein: CASLASPQTYNEQFF.

The genes are TRBV28 and TRBJ1-5; no clear D. Germline V CDR1 and CDR2: MDHEN, SYDVKM. The CDR3 contains 14 residues. V was cut by 0 bases and J by 11 bases, with 14 bases left in between. DNA of the CDR3: TGTGCCAGCAGTTTATGGAACAGCCCGGTGTCCCAGCATTTT. Protein sequence: CASSLWNSPVSQHF.

This clone came up a few times. The CDR3 sequence: CASRDPIQGLYGYTF. The CDR3 bases are TGTGCCAGCAGAGATCCAATACAGGGCCTCTATGGCTACACCTTC. This rearrangement joins TRBV2 to TRBJ1-2; perhaps TRBD1 as D (6 bases). CDR1 and CDR2 from the germline V gene are SNHLY and FYNNEI. The CDR3 is 15 amino acids. V was cut by 6 bases and J by 4 bases, with 18 bases left in between.

This chain joins TRBV7-9 and TRBJ2-1; 10 nucleotides agree with TRBD2. The CDR3 covers 18 residues. J was trimmed by 2 bases and V by 5 bases; bases with no gene match: 12. Germline V gene data show CDR1 as SEHNR and CDR2 as FQNEAQ (reference sequence). The CDR3 DNA sequence: TGTGCCAGCAGCCCCCCTCTTAACAGCGGGAGGGCCTACAATGAGCAGTTCTTC. Translation: CASSPPLNSGRAYNEQFF.

This clone was seen a handful of times. The V gene is TRBV4-2, the J gene TRBJ2-7; 12 nucleotides align to TRBD2. Germline CDR1 and CDR2: LGHNA and YNFKEQ. The CDR3 is 19 residues long. V was clipped by 3 bases and J by 3 bases; unmatched bases: 15. The CDR3 nucleotides read TGTGCCAGCAGCCAGGAAGGGACTAGCGGGCGAAACCTAGTCTACGAGCAGTACTTC. As protein: CASSQEGTSGRNLVYEQYF.

The chain couples TRBV7-6 to TRBJ2-1, with 7 nucleotides matching TRBD2. Per the germline V gene, CDR1 is SGHVS and CDR2 is FNYEAQ. This CDR3 spans 16 amino acids. The V segment lost 2 bases and the J segment 0 bases; nucleotides outside the gene matches: 4. CDR3 region: CASSLYGRSSYNEQFF. CDR3 bases: TGTGCCAGCAGCTTATACGGGAGGAGCTCCTACAATGAGCAGTTCTTC.

The J gene is TRBJ2-2, the V gene TRBV7-3; D may be TRBD2 (6 bases). The CDR3 extends over 13 amino acids. The germline gives CDR1 SGHTA, CDR2 FQGTGA. The germline V and J ends were trimmed by 5 bases and 6 bases, with 10 bases remaining between them. The CDR3 reads CASSQGGSGELFF. The CDR3 bases are TGTGCCAGCAGCCAAGGAGGGTCCGGGGAGCTGTTTTTT.

This clone was seen only a few times. This chain joins TRBV19 and TRBJ1-1; no clear D gene. The CDR3 spans 14 residues. Trimming removed 6 bases from V and 0 bases from J, with 11 bases in between. The germline gives CDR1 LNHDA, CDR2 SQIVND (reference sequence). The CDR3, as DNA: TGTGCCAGTAGCCCTTTTACCTTGAACACTGAAGCTTTCTTT. Residues: CASSPFTLNTEAFF.

The rearrangement links TRBV11-2 to TRBJ2-7; 9 bases align to TRBD2. The CDR3 is made up of 15 amino acids. J gave up 4 bases and V 1 base, and 5 bases lay outside the gene matches. CDR1 and CDR2 (germline): SGHAT, FQNNGV. The CDR3: CASSLAVAGVYEQYF. In nucleotides, the CDR3 is TGTGCCAGCAGCTTAGCAGTAGCGGGAGTTTACGAGCAGTACTTC.

The count of this clone is one. A far larger clone is only one base removed, so a read error is likely. This chain links TRBV6-1 with TRBJ2-6, with D possibly called TRBD1 or TRBD2 (5 bases each). This CDR3 is built from 16 residues. CDR1 is MNHNS, CDR2 SASEGT, per germline. The CDR3 loop is CASSELDFSGADVLTF. CDR3 DNA: TGTGCCAGCAGTGAATTGGACTTCTCTGGGGCCGACGTCCTGACTTTC.